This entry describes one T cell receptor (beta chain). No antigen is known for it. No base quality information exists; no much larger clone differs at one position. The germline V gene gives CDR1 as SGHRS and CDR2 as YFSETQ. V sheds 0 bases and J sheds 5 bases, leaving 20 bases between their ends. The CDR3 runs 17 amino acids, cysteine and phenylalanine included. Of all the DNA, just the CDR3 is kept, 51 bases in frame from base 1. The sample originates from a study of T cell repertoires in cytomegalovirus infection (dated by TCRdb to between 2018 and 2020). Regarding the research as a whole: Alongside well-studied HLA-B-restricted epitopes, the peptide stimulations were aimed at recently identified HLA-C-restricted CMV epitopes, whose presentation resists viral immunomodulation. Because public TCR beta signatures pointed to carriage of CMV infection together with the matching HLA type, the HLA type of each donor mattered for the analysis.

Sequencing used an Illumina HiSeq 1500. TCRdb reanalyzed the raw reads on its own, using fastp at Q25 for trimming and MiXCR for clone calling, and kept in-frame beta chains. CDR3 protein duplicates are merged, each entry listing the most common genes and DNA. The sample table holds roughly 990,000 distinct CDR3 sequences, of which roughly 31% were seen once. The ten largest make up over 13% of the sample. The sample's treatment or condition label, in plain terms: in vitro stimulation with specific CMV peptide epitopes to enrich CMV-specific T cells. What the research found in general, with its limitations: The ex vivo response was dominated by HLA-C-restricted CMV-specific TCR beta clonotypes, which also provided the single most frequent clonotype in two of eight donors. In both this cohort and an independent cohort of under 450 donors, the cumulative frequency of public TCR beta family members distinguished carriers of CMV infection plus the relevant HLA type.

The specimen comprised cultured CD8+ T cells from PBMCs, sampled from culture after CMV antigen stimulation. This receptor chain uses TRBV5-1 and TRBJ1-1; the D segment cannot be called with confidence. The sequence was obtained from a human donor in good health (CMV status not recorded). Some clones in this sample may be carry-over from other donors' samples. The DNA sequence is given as TGCGCCAGCAGCTTGGAAAGAACGAGACATGGGTTAACTGAAGCTTTCTTT. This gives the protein CASSLERTRHGLTEAFF.